A selection of T cell receptor beta chains follows, all from one sample in a study of CD8 T cells in ankylosing spondylitis. TCRdb itself ran the 5' RACE reads through MiXCR, one entry per CDR3 protein. Counted here are 8,500 to 10,000 distinct CDR3 sequences, around 6% occurring once; the ten biggest clones make up roughly 40%. Sequenced input: blood, either unsorted or a sorted T cell fraction (not recorded which). The receptors shown here come from a female donor with ankylosing spondylitis or in good health (not recorded which). Both conserved end residues are part of each CDR3. Fields, in order: CDR3 length, V gene, CDR3 protein.

>15|TRBV9
CASSPGGADNEKLFF
>14|TRBV9
CASNVGASYNEQFF
>15|TRBV9
CASSALAGKAGEQFF
>15|TRBV9
CASSVEILAENEQFF
>13|TRBV9
CASSSLGFETQYF
>15|TRBV9
CASSVASGVSYEQYF
>17|TRBV9
CASSVETGTSGYNEQFF
>16|TRBV9
CASSSNPGGDYNEQFF
>13|TRBV9
CASSRPPFDEQFF
>16|TRBV9
CASSVGNGGVGETQYF
>12|TRBV9
CASSTSNTEAFF
>16|TRBV9
CASSAGTSGSYNEQFF
>17|TRBV9
CASSVAGTPGTPGELFF
>15|TRBV9
CASSVAGSSGNTIYF
>12|TRBV9
CASSPDLETQYF
>13|TRBV9
CASSVGWNQPQHF
>15|TRBV9
CASSVGGSQGAEQFF
>15|TRBV9
CASSATGTSDNEQFF
>16|TRBV9
CASSVVGALGGDTQYF
>15|TRBV9
CASSETGTSQETQYF
>12|TRBV9
CASSVGLYGYTF
>17|TRBV9
CASSFSGSGTALGEQYF
>15|TRBV9
CASSPRAGLNTEAFF
>13|TRBV9
CASSVDSYNEQFF
>15|TRBV9
CASSLGTSGTREQYF
>16|TRBV9
CASSKLAVKAYNEQFF
>15|TRBV9
CASSPGTGRDDEQYF
>18|TRBV9
CASSVQDQDRAHNYGYTF
>15|TRBV9
CASSPDRGPNYEQYF
>15|TRBV9
CASSVAGENYNEQFF
>17|TRBV9
CASSVGGGSSSYNEQFF
>15|TRBV9
CASSVGGAAGYEQYF
>15|TRBV9
CASSVVGSVHNEQFF
>16|TRBV9
CASSMWVQGVNNEQFF
>15|TRBV9
CASSGGTSGNYEQFF
>15|TRBV9
CASSVAGQGLYEQYF
>14|TRBV9
CASSGLAKYNEQFF
>13|TRBV9
CASSALGTGELFF
>16|TRBV9
CASSVGLAGWADTQYF
>15|TRBV9
CASSDRGRGTGELFF
>13|TRBV9
CASSVEASNEQFF
>14|TRBV9
CASSGGDTNEKLFF
>14|TRBV9
CASSVTGARTEAFF
>16|TRBV9
CASSEGVVGGTDTQYF
>12|TRBV6-6
CARTAHAYEQYF
>15|TRBV9
CASSGMEGLEGEQFF
>15|TRBV9
CASTGQGSGANVLTF
>13|TRBV9
CASSVDDLYGYTF
>15|TRBV9
CASSASGVAGNTIYF
>17|TRBV9
CASSVAQTGPYTDTQYF
>14|TRBV9
CASSVVGGVDEQFF
>18|TRBV9
CASSAEVGSGDGADTQYF
>14|TRBV9
CASSAQGGYTEAFF
>16|TRBV9
CASSPLGGTSQETQYF
>15|TRBV9
CASSAQTGLAEKLFF